Following are 11 T cell receptor beta chains from one sample sequenced in a study of cytomegalovirus exposure and HLA in healthy donors (dated by TCRdb to about 2017). Libraries came from the immunoSEQ multiplex PCR assay. A mixture of 60 forward primers for TCR Vbeta segments and 13 reverse primers for TCR Jbeta segments was used in the multiplex PCR. TCRdb re-hosts the immuneACCESS table, in-frame sequences only. Its copies lack some clones; in the studies checked, an unresolved V gene accounts for under half of them, and the cause for the rest is not known. The sample table shows over 75,000 clones, and roughly 80% are seen once. Clones ranked in the top ten supply roughly 2.4% of the sample. Sequenced material: PBMCs. Receptors originate from a woman in her forties or fifties in good health and CMV-seronegative.

A few counts support this clone. The rearrangement links TRBV19 to TRBJ2-6, with D possibly TRBD1 on 6 matching bases. Per the germline V gene, CDR1 is LNHDA and CDR2 is SQIVND (reference sequence). The CDR3 contains 15 residues. The ends were cut back, 8 bases at V and 0 bases at J, with 11 bases in the middle. The CDR3 sequence: CASGTGNSGANVLTF. The CDR3 DNA sequence: TGTGCCAGTGGAACAGGGAACTCTGGGGCCAACGTCCTGACTTTC.

The V gene is TRBV4-1, the J gene TRBJ2-5, with D perhaps matching TRBD2 (7 bases). This CDR3 comprises 17 residues. Germline CDR1 reads MGHRA; CDR2 reads YSYEKL. V dropped 0 bases and J dropped 4 bases, with 18 bases sitting between them. Here the CDR3 DNA reads TGCGCCAGCAGCCAAGATACTCTGGGGGGGGCCTTAGAGACCCAGTACTTC. It codes for CASSQDTLGGALETQYF.

This clone was picked up one time. This sequence joins TRBV18 and TRBJ1-2; maybe TRBD1 (5 bases). CDR1 is KGHSH and CDR2 is LQKENI in the germline V gene. V lost 2 bases to trimming and J lost 2 bases, with 6 bases between them. The length of the CDR3 is 13 residues. CDR3 residues: CASSPGANYGYTF. The CDR3 nucleotides read TGTGCCAGCTCACCAGGGGCCAACTATGGCTACACCTTC. Complete variable domain (other parts from reference TRBV18 and TRBJ1-2): NAGVMQNPRHLVRRRGQEARLRCSPMKGHSHVYWYRQLPEEGLKFMVYLQKENIIDESGMPKERFSAEFPKEGPSILRIQQVVRGDSAAYFCASSPGANYGYTFGSGTRLTVV.

About this clone itself: The sample holds other DNA sequences that translate to the same CDR3. V gene TRBV2 combines with J gene TRBJ1-1, with 7 bases matching TRBD1. With 4 bases clipped from V and 2 bases from J, the junction kept 1 base outside the gene matches. The CDR3 covers 13 residues. Germline V gives CDR1 SNHLY, CDR2 FYNNEI. Here the CDR3 DNA reads TGTGCCAGCAGTGGACAGGGTAACACTGAAGCTTTCTTT. It codes for CASSGQGNTEAFF. The full variable domain, with the rest looked up from reference TRBV2 and TRBJ1-1, is EPEVTQTPSHQVTQMGQEVILRCVPISNHLYFYWYRQILGQKVEFLVSFYNNEISEKSEIFDDQFSVERPDGSNFTLKIRSTKLEDSAMYFCASSGQGNTEAFFGQGTRLTVV.

The chain employs TRBV27 and TRBJ1-5; D is unclear. Between the trimmed V and J ends, which lost 2 bases and 3 bases, there was a span of 8 bases. The germline CDR1 and CDR2 sequences are MNHEY and SMNVEV (reference sequence). The CDR3 sequence is 14 residues long. CDR3 bases: TGTGCCAGCAGTTTAGAGGGCCTCAATCAGCCCCAGCATTTT. Translation gives CASSLEGLNQPQHF.

The chain links TRBV6-6 to TRBJ2-7, with 8 bases aligning to TRBD2. The CDR3 has 12 amino acids. Germline values: CDR1 MNHNY, CDR2 SVGAGI (reference sequence). V lost 8 bases, J lost 9 bases, and 9 bases stayed unmatched. CDR3 bases: TGTGCCAGCTCCAGCGGGAGTTTCCGGCAGTACTTC. It codes for CASSSGSFRQYF.

The V and J genes are TRBV7-9 and TRBJ2-2; D uncertain. V was trimmed by 3 bases and J by 2 bases, leaving 4 bases between them. CDR3 length equals 13 residues. In germline, CDR1 is SEHNR, CDR2 FQNEAQ (reference sequence). CDR3 nucleotide sequence: TGTGCCAGCAGCTTGTATAACACCGGGGAGCTGTTTTTT. Translating gives CASSLYNTGELFF.

This chain connects TRBV10-3 to TRBJ2-3; maybe TRBD2 (6 bases). V lost 6 bases to trimming and J lost 5 bases, with 18 bases between them. The CDR3 sequence is 15 residues long. In germline, CDR1 is ENHRY, CDR2 SYGVKD. This CDR3 is CAISGSGVEGDTQYF. In DNA, the CDR3 is TGTGCCATCAGCGGATCGGGGGTGGAGGGAGATACGCAGTATTTT.

V usage is TRBV28 and J usage is TRBJ1-1, with D perhaps matching TRBD1 (5 bases). The length of the CDR3 is 15 residues. Germline lookup yields CDR1 MDHEN and CDR2 SYDVKM. The ends were cut back, 8 bases at V and 0 bases at J, with 16 bases in the middle. The CDR3 loop is CASHPRQLLNTEAFF. Here the CDR3 DNA reads TGTGCCAGCCACCCCCGACAGCTCCTGAACACTGAAGCTTTCTTT.

Only one count was recorded for this clone. V gene TRBV19 combines with J gene TRBJ1-2; 7 nucleotides match TRBD1. V lost 11 bases, J lost 4 bases, and 7 bases stayed unmatched. Germline V gene sequence: CDR1 LNHDA, CDR2 SQIVND (reference sequence). The CDR3 is made up of 12 amino acids. The CDR3 loop reads CAAGAGGYGYTF. The CDR3, as DNA: TGTGCCGCCGGAGCAGGGGGCTATGGCTACACCTTC.

This rearrangement joins TRBV15 to TRBJ2-1; 7 bases fit TRBD2. Germline V gene data show CDR1 as LNHNV and CDR2 as YYDKDF (reference sequence). Trimming cost V 5 bases and J 1 base; bases outside gene matches: 8. CDR3 size: 16 residues. The CDR3 DNA follows: TGTGCCACCAGCGCGAGGCTAGCGGATTCCTACAATGAGCAGTTCTTC. Its protein product is CATSARLADSYNEQFF.